Presented here are 3 T cell receptor beta chains from one specimen sequenced in a study of molecular identifiers for immune sequencing clone quantification. MiXCR, run by TCRdb on the PCR reads, gives a single entry per CDR3 protein. The sample lists some 320,000 distinct CDR3 sequences; about a fifth were seen once. Sample: naive CD8+ T cells from blood, with Jurkat cell RNA spiked in. Subset specified: FACS-sorted CD8+CD4-CCR7+CD45RA+ naive T cells. The receptors were sampled from a human donor in good health. Some libraries in this study had Jurkat cell RNA spiked in.

Of note for this clonotype: A read error is possible here, since a much larger clone lies one base away. In this CDR3 the conserved last residue, phenylalanine or tryptophan, is missing, so a read error is likely. The J gene is TRBJ2-7, the V gene TRBV19; D remains unclear. The ends were cut back, 3 bases at V and 0 bases at J, with 9 bases in the middle. Germline CDR1 and CDR2: LNHDA and SQIVND (reference sequence). This CDR3 is 14 amino acids long. DNA for the CDR3: TGTGCCAGTAGTATTGCGCCTAACTCCTACGAGCAGTACCTC. It yields the protein CASSIAPNSYEQYL.

The sample holds many counts of this clonotype. The V and J genes are TRBV7-9 and TRBJ2-3; 9 bases fit TRBD2. Trimming removed 1 base from V and 0 bases from J; junction bases left unmatched: 2. The CDR3 is made up of 16 amino acids. Looked up from germline, CDR1 is SEHNR and CDR2 is FQNEAQ (reference sequence). The CDR3 is CASSLGTSGSTDTQYF. CDR3 nucleotide sequence: TGTGCCAGCAGCTTAGGCACTAGCGGGAGCACAGATACGCAGTATTTT.

The chain carries TRBV14 and TRBJ2-7; D possibly corresponds to TRBD1 (6 bases). Germline loops: CDR1 SGHDN, CDR2 FVKESK. Trimming stripped 10 bases from V and 3 bases from J, with 10 bases between. The CDR3 consists of 11 residues. For the CDR3, the DNA is TGTGCCACCGGACAGCTCTACGAGCAGTACTTC. Translation gives CATGQLYEQYF.